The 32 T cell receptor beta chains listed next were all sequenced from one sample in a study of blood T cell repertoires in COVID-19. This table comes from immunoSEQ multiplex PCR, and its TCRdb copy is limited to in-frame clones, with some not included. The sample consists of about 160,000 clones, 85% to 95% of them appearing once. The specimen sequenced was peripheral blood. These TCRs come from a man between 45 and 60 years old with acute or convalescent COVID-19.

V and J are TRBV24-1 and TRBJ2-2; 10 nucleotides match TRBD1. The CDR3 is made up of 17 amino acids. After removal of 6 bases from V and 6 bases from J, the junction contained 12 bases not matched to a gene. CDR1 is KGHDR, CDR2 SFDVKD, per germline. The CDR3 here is CATSPRQGAGLAGELFF. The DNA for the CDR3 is TGTGCCACCAGTCCCCGACAGGGGGCAGGGTTGGCCGGGGAGCTGTTTTTT.

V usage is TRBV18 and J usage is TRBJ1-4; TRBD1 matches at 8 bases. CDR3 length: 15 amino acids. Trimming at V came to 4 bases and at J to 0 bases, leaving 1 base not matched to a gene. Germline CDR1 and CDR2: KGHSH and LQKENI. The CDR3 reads CASSLQGATNEKLFF. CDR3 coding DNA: TGTGCCAGCTCACTACAGGGGGCAACTAATGAAAAACTGTTTTTT.

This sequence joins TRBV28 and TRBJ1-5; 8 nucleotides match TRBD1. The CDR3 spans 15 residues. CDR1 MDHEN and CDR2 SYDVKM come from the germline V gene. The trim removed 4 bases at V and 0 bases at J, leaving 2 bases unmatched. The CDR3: CASSSGGYSNQPQHF. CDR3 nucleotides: TGTGCCAGCAGTTCAGGGGGCTATAGCAATCAGCCCCAGCATTTT.

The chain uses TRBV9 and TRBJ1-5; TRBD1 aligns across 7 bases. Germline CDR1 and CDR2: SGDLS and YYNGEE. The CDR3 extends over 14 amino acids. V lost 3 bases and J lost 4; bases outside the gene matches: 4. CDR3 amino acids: CASSAGTDNQPQHF. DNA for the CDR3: TGTGCCAGCAGCGCCGGGACAGATAATCAGCCCCAGCATTTT. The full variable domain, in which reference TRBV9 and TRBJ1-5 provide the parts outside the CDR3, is DSGVTQTPKHLITATGQRVTLRCSPRSGDLSVYWYQQSLDQGLQFLIQYYNGEERAKGNILERFSAQQFPDLHSELNLSSLELGDSALYFCASSAGTDNQPQHFGDGTRLSIL.

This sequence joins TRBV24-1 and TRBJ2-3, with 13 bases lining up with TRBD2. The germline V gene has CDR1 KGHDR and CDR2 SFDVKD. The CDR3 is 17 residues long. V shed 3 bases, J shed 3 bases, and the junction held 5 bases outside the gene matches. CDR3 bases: TGTGCCACCAGTGATCCCGGACTAGCGGGAGCTACAGATACGCAGTATTTT. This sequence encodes CATSDPGLAGATDTQYF.

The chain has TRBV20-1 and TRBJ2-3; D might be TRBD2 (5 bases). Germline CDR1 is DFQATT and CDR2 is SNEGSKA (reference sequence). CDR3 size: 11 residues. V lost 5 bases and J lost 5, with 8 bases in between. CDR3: CSAWGEDTQYF. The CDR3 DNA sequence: TGCAGTGCTTGGGGAGAAGATACGCAGTATTTT.

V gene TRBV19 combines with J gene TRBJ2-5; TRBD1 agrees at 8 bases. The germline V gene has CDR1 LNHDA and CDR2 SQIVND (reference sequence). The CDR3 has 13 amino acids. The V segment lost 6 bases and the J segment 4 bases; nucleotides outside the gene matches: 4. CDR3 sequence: CASRGQGRETQYF. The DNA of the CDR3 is TGTGCCAGTAGAGGACAGGGTCGAGAGACCCAGTACTTC.

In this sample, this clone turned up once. The CDR3 DNA follows: TGTGCCAGCAGTTACGAGGGATCTAACTATGGCTACACCTTC. Protein product: CASSYEGSNYGYTF. The rearrangement links TRBV6-5 to TRBJ1-2; no clear D gene. The V end lost 2 bases, the J end lost 0 bases, and 7 bases lay between the germline ends. The CDR3 extends over 14 amino acids. Germline lookup yields CDR1 MNHEY and CDR2 SVGAGI.

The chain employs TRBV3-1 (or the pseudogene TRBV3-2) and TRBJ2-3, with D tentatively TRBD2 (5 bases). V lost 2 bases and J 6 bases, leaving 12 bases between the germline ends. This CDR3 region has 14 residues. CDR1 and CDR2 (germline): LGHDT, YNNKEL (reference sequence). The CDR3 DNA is TGTGCCAGCAGCCAAACTAGTTTGGGCGATACGCAGTATTTT. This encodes CASSQTSLGDTQYF.

The CDR3, as DNA: TGCGCCAGCAGCTTGGCCAGGGGGCTCTATAATTCACCCCTCCACTTT. This translates into CASSLARGLYNSPLHF. The gene calls are TRBV5-1 and TRBJ1-6; 8 nucleotides line up with TRBD1. After removal of 0 bases from V and 3 bases from J, the junction contained 2 bases not matched to a gene. Germline V lookup: CDR1 SGHRS, CDR2 YFSETQ. This CDR3 region has 16 residues.

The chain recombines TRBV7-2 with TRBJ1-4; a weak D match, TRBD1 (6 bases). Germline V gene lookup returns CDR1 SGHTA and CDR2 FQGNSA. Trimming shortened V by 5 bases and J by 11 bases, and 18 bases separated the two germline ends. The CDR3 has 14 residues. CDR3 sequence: CASSPMGHSGKLFF. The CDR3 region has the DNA TGTGCCAGCAGCCCGATGGGACATTCGGGTAAACTGTTTTTT.

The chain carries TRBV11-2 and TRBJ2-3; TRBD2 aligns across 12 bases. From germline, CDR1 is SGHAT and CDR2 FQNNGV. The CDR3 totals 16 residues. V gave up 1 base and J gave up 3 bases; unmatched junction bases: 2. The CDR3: CASSLGGTSGTDTQYF. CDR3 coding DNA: TGTGCCAGCAGCTTAGGGGGGACTAGCGGGACAGATACGCAGTATTTT.

The CDR3 is CASSQGGRNEQYV. In DNA, the CDR3 is TGTGCCAGCAGCCAAGGGGGCCGAAACGAGCAGTACGTC. The chain is built from TRBV3-1 (or the pseudogene TRBV3-2) and TRBJ2-7; tentative D call: TRBD1 (5 bases). This CDR3 contains 13 residues. Germline CDR1 LGHDT, CDR2 YNNKEL (reference sequence). Trimming stripped 1 base from V and 5 bases from J, with 9 bases between.

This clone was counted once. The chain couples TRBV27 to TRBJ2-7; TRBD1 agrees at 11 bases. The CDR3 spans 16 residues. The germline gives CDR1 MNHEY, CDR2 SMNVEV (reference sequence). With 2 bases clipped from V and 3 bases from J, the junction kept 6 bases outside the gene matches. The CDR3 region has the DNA TGTGCCAGCAGTTTACTTAGGGGACAGGGGGACTACGAGCAGTACTTC. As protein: CASSLLRGQGDYEQYF.

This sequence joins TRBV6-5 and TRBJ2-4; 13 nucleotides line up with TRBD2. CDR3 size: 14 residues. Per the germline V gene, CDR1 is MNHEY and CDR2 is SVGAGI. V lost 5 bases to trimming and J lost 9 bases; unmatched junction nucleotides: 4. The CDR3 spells CASSKLAGGSIQYF. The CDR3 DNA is TGTGCCAGCAGTAAACTAGCGGGGGGGTCCATTCAGTACTTC.

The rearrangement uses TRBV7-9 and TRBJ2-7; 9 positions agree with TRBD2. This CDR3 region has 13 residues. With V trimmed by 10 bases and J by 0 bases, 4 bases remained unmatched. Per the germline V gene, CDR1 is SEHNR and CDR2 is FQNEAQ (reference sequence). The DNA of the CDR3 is TGTGCCAACGAGCGGGGGGCCTCCTACGAGCAGTACGTC. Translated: CANERGASYEQYV.

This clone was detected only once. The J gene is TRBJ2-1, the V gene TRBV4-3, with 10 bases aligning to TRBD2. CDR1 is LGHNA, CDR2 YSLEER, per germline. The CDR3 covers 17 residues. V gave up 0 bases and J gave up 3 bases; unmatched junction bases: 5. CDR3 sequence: CASSQERLAGDYNEQFF. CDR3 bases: TGCGCCAGCAGCCAAGAGAGGCTAGCGGGGGACTACAATGAGCAGTTCTTC.

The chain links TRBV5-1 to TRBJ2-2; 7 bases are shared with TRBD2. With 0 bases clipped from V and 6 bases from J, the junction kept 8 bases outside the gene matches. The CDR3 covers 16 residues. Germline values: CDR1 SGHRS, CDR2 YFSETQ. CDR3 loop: CASSLVGAGEAGELFF. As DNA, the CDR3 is TGCGCCAGCAGCTTGGTCGGCGCGGGAGAGGCCGGGGAGCTGTTTTTT.

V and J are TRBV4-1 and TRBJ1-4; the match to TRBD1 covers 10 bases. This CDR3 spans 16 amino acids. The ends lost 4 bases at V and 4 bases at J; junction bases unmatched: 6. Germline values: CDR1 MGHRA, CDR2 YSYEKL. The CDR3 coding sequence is TGCGCCAGCAGCCGCCCGACAGGGGGCCGTAATGAAAAACTGTTTTTT. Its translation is CASSRPTGGRNEKLFF.

The DNA for the CDR3 is TGTGCCAGCGGACAGGGGGCGGGAGATACGCAGTATTTT. Its translation is CASGQGAGDTQYF. This sequence joins TRBV9 and TRBJ2-3, with 11 bases lining up with TRBD1. V lost 7 bases, J lost 5 bases, and 3 bases stayed unmatched. CDR1 and CDR2 (germline): SGDLS, YYNGEE. There are 13 residues in the CDR3.

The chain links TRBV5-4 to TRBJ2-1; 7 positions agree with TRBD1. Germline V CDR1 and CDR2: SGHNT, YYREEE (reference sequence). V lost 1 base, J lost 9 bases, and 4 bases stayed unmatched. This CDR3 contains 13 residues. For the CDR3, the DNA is TGTGCCAGCAGCTTGAAACAGGGGATTGAGCAGTTCTTC. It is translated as CASSLKQGIEQFF.

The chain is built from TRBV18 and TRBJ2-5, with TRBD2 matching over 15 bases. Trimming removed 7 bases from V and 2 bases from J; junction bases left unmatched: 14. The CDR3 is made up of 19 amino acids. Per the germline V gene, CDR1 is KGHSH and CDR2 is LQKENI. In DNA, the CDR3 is TGTGCCAGCTTTCCCGGGACTAGCGGGGGGACCGCCTGGCAAGAGACCCAGTACTTC. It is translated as CASFPGTSGGTAWQETQYF.

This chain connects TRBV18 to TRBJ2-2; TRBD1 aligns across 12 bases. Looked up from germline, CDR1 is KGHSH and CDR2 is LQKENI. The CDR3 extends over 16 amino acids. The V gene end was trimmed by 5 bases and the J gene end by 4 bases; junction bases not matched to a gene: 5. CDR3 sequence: CASSTGTGGSTGELFF. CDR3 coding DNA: TGTGCCAGCTCAACTGGGACAGGGGGCAGCACCGGGGAGCTGTTTTTT. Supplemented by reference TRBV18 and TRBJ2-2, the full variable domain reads NAGVMQNPRHLVRRRGQEARLRCSPMKGHSHVYWYRQLPEEGLKFMVYLQKENIIDESGMPKERFSAEFPKEGPSILRIQQVVRGDSAAYFCASSTGTGGSTGELFFGEGSRLTVL.

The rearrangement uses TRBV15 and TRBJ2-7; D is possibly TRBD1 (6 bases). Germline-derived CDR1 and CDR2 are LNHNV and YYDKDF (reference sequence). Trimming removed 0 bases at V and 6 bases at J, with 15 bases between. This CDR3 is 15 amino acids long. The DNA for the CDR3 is TGTGCCACCAGCAGAGATACAGGGATTCGAAGCGAGCAGTACTTC. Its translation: CATSRDTGIRSEQYF.

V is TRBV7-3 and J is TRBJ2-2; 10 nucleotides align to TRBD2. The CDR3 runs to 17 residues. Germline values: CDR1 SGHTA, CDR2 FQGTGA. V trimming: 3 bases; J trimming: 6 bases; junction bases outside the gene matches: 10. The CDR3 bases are TGTGCCAGCAGCTTGGTAGCGGGAGGATCTGGTCCCGGGGAGCTGTTTTTT. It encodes CASSLVAGGSGPGELFF.

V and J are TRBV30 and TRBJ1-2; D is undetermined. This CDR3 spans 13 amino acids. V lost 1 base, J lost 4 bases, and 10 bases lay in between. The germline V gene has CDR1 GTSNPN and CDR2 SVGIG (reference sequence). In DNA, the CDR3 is TGTGCCTGGAGTGGAGTCCGGGGCTATGGCTACACCTTC. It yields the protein CAWSGVRGYGYTF.

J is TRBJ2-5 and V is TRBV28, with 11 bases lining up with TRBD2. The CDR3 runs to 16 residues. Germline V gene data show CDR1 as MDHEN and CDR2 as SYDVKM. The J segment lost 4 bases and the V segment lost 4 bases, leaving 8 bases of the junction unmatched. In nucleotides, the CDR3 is TGTGCCAGCAGTTCTAGCGGGGGGCGTATAGGAGAGACCCAGTACTTC. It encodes CASSSSGGRIGETQYF.

This chain's CDR3 is CASTLLSGTANSPLHF. As DNA, the CDR3 is TGTGCCAGCACCCTTCTTTCTGGGACAGCGAATTCACCCCTCCACTTT. The gene calls are TRBV5-6 and TRBJ1-6, with 7 bases identical to TRBD1. The CDR3 is made up of 16 amino acids. Trimming took 6 bases from V and 7 from J; bases not matched to a gene: 13. Looked up from germline, CDR1 is SGHDT and CDR2 is YYEEEE.

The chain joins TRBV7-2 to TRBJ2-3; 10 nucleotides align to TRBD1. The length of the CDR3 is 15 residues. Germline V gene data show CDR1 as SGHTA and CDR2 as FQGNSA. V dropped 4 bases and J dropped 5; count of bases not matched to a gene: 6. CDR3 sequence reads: CASSSWTGGVDTQYF. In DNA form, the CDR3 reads TGTGCCAGCAGCTCCTGGACAGGGGGTGTAGATACGCAGTATTTT.

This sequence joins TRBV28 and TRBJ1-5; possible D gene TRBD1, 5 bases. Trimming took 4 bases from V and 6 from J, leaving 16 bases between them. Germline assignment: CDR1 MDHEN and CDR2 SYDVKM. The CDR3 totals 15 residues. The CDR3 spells CASSSSWGGGQPQHF. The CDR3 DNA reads TGTGCCAGCAGTTCCTCTTGGGGGGGTGGTCAGCCCCAGCATTTT.

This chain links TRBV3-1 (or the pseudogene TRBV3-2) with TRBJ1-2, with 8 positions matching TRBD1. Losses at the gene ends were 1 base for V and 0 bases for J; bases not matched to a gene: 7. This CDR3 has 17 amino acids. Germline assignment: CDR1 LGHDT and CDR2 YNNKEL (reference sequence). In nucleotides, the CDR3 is TGTGCCAGCAGCCAAGTCGCGTGGACAGGGACTAACTATGGCTACACCTTC. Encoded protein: CASSQVAWTGTNYGYTF.

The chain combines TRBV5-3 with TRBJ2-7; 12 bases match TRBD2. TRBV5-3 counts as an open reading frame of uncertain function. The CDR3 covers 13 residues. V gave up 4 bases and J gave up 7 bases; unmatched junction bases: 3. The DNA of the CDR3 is TGTGCCAGAAGCCCCGGACTAGCGGGAGAGCAGTACTTC. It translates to CARSPGLAGEQYF.